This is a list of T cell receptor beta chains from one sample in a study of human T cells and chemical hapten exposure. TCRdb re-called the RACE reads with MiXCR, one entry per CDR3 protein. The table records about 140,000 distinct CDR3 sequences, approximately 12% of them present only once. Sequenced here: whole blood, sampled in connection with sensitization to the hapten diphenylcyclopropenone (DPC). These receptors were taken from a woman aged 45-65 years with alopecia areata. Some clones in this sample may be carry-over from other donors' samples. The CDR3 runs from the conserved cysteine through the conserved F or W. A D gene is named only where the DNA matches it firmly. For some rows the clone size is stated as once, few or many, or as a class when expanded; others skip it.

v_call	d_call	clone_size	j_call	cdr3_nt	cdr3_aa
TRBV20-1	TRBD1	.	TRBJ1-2	TGCAGTGCTAGTCCTACAGGGGGCGATGGCTACACCTTC	CSASPTGGDGYTF
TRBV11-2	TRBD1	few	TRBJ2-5	TGTGCCAGCAGTTCTGGGACAGGGGGTTGGGAGACCCAGTACTTC	CASSSGTGGWETQYF
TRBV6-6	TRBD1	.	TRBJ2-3	TGTGCCAGCAGTTACAGCAGGGGGCCTTCGGGAGATACGCAGTATTTT	CASSYSRGPSGDTQYF
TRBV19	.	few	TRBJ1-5	TGTGCCAGTAGTATACAGAGTTTCAATCAGCCCCAGCATTTT	CASSIQSFNQPQHF
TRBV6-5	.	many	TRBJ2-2	TGTGCCAGCAGCAGAGGACTACCCGGGGAGCTGTTTTTT	CASSRGLPGELFF
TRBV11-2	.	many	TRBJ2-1	TGTGCCAGCAGCTTAGAGAGAGGTGAGCAGTTCTTC	CASSLERGEQFF
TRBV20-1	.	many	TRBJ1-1	TGCAGTGCTGACCCGGCGGGACCGTTGAACACTGAAGCTTTCTTT	CSADPAGPLNTEAFF
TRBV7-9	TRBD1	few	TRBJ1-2	TGTGCCAGCTCTCTCCCGGGACAGGCTAACTATGGCTACACCTTC	CASSLPGQANYGYTF
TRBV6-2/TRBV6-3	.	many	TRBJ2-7	TGTGCCAGCAGTCGGACGGGCACCTACGAGCAGTACTTC	CASSRTGTYEQYF
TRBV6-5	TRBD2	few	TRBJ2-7	TGTGCCAGCAGTTACTCGTCTAGCGGGCCCACCTACGAGCAGTACTTC	CASSYSSSGPTYEQYF
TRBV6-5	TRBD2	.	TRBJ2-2	TGTGCCAGCAGTTCGTTCCCTAGCGGGAGGGCCTCCGGGGAGCTGTTTTTT	CASSSFPSGRASGELFF
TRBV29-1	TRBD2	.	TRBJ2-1	TGCAGCGTTGTTCCAGCGGGAGTTTTCGATGAGCAGTTCTTC	CSVVPAGVFDEQFF
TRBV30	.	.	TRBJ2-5	TGTGCCGTGAGGACGCGTGGGAAGACCCAGTACTTC	CAVRTRGKTQYF
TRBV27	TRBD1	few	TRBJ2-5	TGTGCCAGCAGTTGGGGACAGGGGATGGAAGAGACCCAGTACTTC	CASSWGQGMEETQYF
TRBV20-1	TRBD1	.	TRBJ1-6	TGCAGTGCTAGAACCGGGACAGGGGACAATTCACCCCTCCACTTT	CSARTGTGDNSPLHF
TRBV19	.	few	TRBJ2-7	TGTGCCAGTAGTATGGCAGGGGACTACGAGCAGTACTTC	CASSMAGDYEQYF
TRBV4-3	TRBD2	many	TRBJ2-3	TGCGCCAGCAGCCAACATAGGGGTAGCGGGAGCGGGGCAGATACGCAGTATTTT	CASSQHRGSGSGADTQYF
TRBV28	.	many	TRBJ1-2	TGTGCCAGCAGTTTAATAGCTTTTTATGGCTACACCTTC	CASSLIAFYGYTF
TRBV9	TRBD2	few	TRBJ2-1	TGTGCCAGCAACAGGCTAGCGGGAGGAAGGTCCTACAATGAGCAGTTCTTC	CASNRLAGGRSYNEQFF
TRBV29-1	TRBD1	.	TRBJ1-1	TGCAGCGTCACCGGGACAGGGGAAGCTTTCTTT	CSVTGTGEAFF
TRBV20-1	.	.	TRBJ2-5	TGCAGTGCTCCGGAGGGTGGGGGGCGAGAGACCCAGTACTTC	CSAPEGGGRETQYF
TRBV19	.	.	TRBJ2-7	TGTGCCAGTAGTATAGAGGGATCGCCCTACGAGCAGTACTTC	CASSIEGSPYEQYF
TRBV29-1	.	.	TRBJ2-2	TGCACCTTCACCCAGGGCGGGGAGCTGTTTTTT	CTFTQGGELFF
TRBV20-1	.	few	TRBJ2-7	TGCAGTGCTAGAGATGGGACACCCTCCTACGAGCAGTACTTC	CSARDGTPSYEQYF
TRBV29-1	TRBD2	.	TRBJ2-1	TGCAGCGTTGAATTACCGGGACTAGCCGGGTACAATGAGCAGTTCTTC	CSVELPGLAGYNEQFF
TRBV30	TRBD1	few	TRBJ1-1	TGTGCCTGGCACCCGGGACAGGGGGCTGTAGCTTTCTTT	CAWHPGQGAVAFF
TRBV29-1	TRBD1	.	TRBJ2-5	TGCAGCGTTTCCCAGGGGGCTCGGGAGACCCAGTACTTC	CSVSQGARETQYF
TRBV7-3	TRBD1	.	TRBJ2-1	TGTGCCAGCAGCTTAGCCGGGACAGGGAGCTATGAGCAGTTCTTC	CASSLAGTGSYEQFF
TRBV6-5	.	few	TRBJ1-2	TGTGCCAGCAGCCACGGGACTCCCAGGGATGGCTACACCTTC	CASSHGTPRDGYTF
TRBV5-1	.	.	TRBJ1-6	TGCGCCAGCAGTCACCCCGACGCGGGAAATTCACCCCTCCACTTT	CASSHPDAGNSPLHF
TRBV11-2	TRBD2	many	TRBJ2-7	TGTGCCAGCAGCTTGCCTAGCGGGAGGGCCTACGAGCAGTACTTC	CASSLPSGRAYEQYF
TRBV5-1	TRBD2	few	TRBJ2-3	TGCGCCAGCAGCTTGTATGGCGGGAGGGCCGCAGATACGCAGTATTTT	CASSLYGGRAADTQYF
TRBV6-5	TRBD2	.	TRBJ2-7	TGTGCCAGCAAAAGACTAGCGGGAGACCACGAGCAGTACTTC	CASKRLAGDHEQYF
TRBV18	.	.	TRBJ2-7	TGTGCCAGCTCACCCGACCGGGACGCGGACGAGCAGTACTTC	CASSPDRDADEQYF
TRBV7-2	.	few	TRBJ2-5	TGTGCCAGCAGCAATGACAGGCAAGAGACCCAGTACTTC	CASSNDRQETQYF
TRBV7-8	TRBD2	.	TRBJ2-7	TGTGCCAGCAGCACCTCCGGGGGACTAGCGGGACGAAGTACTTTC	CASSTSGGLAGRSTF
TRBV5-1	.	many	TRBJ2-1	TGCGCCAGCAGCTTGGGGGCCAATGAGCAGTTCTTC	CASSLGANEQFF
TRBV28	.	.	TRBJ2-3	TGTGCCAGCAGTAGGGGGGCCGCCTTTGGTACGCGGTATTTT	CASSRGAAFGTRYF
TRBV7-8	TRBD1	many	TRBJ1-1	TGTGCCAGCAGCTTAGCCCGGACAGGGAACACTGAAGCTTTCTTT	CASSLARTGNTEAFF
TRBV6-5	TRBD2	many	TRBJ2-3	TGTGCCAGCAGTTACTCCGGGCTAGCGGGAGTATTGAGAGATACGCAGTATTTT	CASSYSGLAGVLRDTQYF
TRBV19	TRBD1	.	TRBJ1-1	TGTGCCAGTAGTACCAGAGGACAGGGAAGGGACACTGAAGCTTTCTTT	CASSTRGQGRDTEAFF
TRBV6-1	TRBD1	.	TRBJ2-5	TGTGCCAGCCAAGGACAGGGTTGGTGGGAGACCCAGTACTTC	CASQGQGWWETQYF
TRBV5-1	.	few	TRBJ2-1	TGCGCCAGCACGGACCAAGCGGGTTTGGATGAGCAGTTCTTC	CASTDQAGLDEQFF
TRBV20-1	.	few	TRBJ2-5	TGCAGTATCGGAGGGAGTGGGCGGTCCGTAGAGACCCAGTACTTC	CSIGGSGRSVETQYF
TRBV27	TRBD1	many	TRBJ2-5	TGTGCCAGCAGTCCCCGGGACAGGGGGTCCCAAGAGACCCAGTACTTC	CASSPRDRGSQETQYF
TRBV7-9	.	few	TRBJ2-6	TGTGCCAGCAGCTTAATGAGTTCTGGGGCCAACGTCCTGACTTTC	CASSLMSSGANVLTF
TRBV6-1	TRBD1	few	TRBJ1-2	TGTGCCAGCAGTGGTCGACAGGGCACTTTCTATGGCTACACCTTC	CASSGRQGTFYGYTF